Listed here are 28 T cell receptor beta chains from one sample, sequenced in a study of cytomegalovirus exposure and HLA in healthy donors. Repertoires were generated with immunoSEQ multiplex PCR, while TCRdb's copy carries only in-frame clones and drops some. The sample consists of fewer than 200,000 clones, 95% to 97% of them appearing once. Sample: PBMCs. These receptors came from a woman between 18 and 29 years old in good health and CMV-seronegative.

This CDR3 reads CASSENRLLGYTF. For the CDR3, the DNA is TGTGCCAGCAGTGAAAACCGACTTTTGGGCTACACCTTC. The chain combines TRBV2 with TRBJ1-2, with unresolved D. Germline assignment: CDR1 SNHLY and CDR2 FYNNEI. V was shortened by 2 bases and J by 8 bases, with 12 bases between the two germline ends. The CDR3 spans 13 residues.

The rearrangement links TRBV6-6 to TRBJ1-2; 9 nucleotides agree with TRBD1. This CDR3 has 15 amino acids. CDR1 MNHNY and CDR2 SVGAGI come from the germline V gene (reference sequence). V lost 5 bases, J lost 2 bases, and 6 bases stayed unmatched. The CDR3 loop reads CASSLPGTGNYGYTF. The CDR3 nucleotides read TGTGCCAGCAGTCTGCCAGGGACAGGGAACTATGGCTACACCTTC.

The chain is built from TRBV9 and TRBJ2-1, with TRBD1 as a possible D gene (6 bases). CDR1 and CDR2 (germline): SGDLS, YYNGEE. Trimming removed 3 bases at V and 8 bases at J, with 12 bases between. The CDR3 extends over 13 amino acids. The CDR3 loop is CASSAQGSDEQFF. The CDR3 DNA reads TGTGCCAGCAGCGCACAGGGATCAGATGAGCAGTTCTTC.

The rearrangement joins TRBV27 to TRBJ2-3; the D gene is possibly TRBD1 (6 bases). Germline V gene data show CDR1 as MNHEY and CDR2 as SMNVEV (reference sequence). Trimming pared 6 bases from V and 8 bases from J, leaving 12 bases between. The CDR3 totals 12 residues. The CDR3 coding sequence is TGTGCCAGCAGAACCCTAGGGGGTACGCAGTATTTT. This encodes CASRTLGGTQYF.

The sample holds one count of this clone. The J gene is TRBJ2-2, the V gene TRBV5-8, with D possibly matching TRBD1 (6 bases). Per germline, CDR1 SGHTS and CDR2 YDEGEE. The CDR3 spans 17 residues. Between the trimmed V and J ends, which lost 0 bases and 5 bases, there was a span of 17 bases. In nucleotides, the CDR3 is TGTGCCAGCAGCTTGGCCTACCAGGGGAGAGGGACCGGGGAGCTGTTTTTT. It yields the protein CASSLAYQGRGTGELFF.

V and J are TRBV6-5 and TRBJ2-1, with 9 positions matching TRBD1. The CDR3 is 13 amino acids. Germline CDR1 is MNHEY and CDR2 is SVGAGI. V gave up 6 bases and J gave up 9 bases; unmatched junction bases: 6. CDR3 region: CASSRGQGGEQFF. In DNA form, the CDR3 reads TGTGCCAGCAGCCGGGGACAGGGTGGTGAGCAGTTCTTC.

The chain uses TRBV6-5 and TRBJ1-2; 7 nucleotides agree with TRBD1. Trimming cost V 4 bases and J 3 bases; bases outside gene matches: 5. Germline values: CDR1 MNHEY, CDR2 SVGAGI. The CDR3 loop spans 14 amino acids. Here the CDR3 DNA reads TGTGCCAGCAGTTTACGGGACAGCTACTATGGCTACACCTTC. Protein: CASSLRDSYYGYTF.

V and J are TRBV7-2 and TRBJ1-5, with TRBD1 matching 11 bases. Trimming removed 5 bases from V and 2 bases from J; junction bases left unmatched: 2. CDR1 is SGHTA, CDR2 FQGNSA, per germline. This CDR3 has 15 residues. CDR3 bases: TGTGCCAGCAGCCCGGGACAGGGGGGCAATCAGCCCCAGCATTTT. Translated: CASSPGQGGNQPQHF.

The chain has TRBV9 and TRBJ2-5, with 12 nucleotides matching TRBD2. The V segment lost 4 bases and the J segment 0 bases; nucleotides outside the gene matches: 7. Germline values: CDR1 SGDLS, CDR2 YYNGEE. CDR3 length: 17 residues. The CDR3: CASSTLAGGSYQETQYF. The CDR3, as DNA: TGTGCCAGCAGCACACTAGCGGGGGGATCGTACCAAGAGACCCAGTACTTC.

The chain employs TRBV7-9 and TRBJ1-3; 8 bases match TRBD1. The CDR3 covers 15 residues. The V and J ends lost 5 bases and 2 bases, in that order; junction bases with no gene match: 5. The germline V gene has CDR1 SEHNR and CDR2 FQNEAQ (reference sequence). CDR3 coding DNA: TGTGCCAGCAGCACTCAGACAGGGGCTGGAAACACCATATATTTT. Translated, it gives CASSTQTGAGNTIYF.

The rearrangement links TRBV5-1 to TRBJ2-1; 12 positions agree with TRBD2. V shed 6 bases, J shed 7 bases, and the junction held 8 bases outside the gene matches. CDR1 is SGHRS, CDR2 YFSETQ, per germline. There are 15 residues in the CDR3. CDR3 coding DNA: TGCGCCAGCACTGATCTAGCGGGGGGGCCAAATGAGCAGTTCTTC. Amino acids: CASTDLAGGPNEQFF.

The V gene is TRBV9, the J gene TRBJ2-5; no firm D call. The CDR3 has 15 amino acids. Trimming pared 0 bases from V and 1 base from J, leaving 10 bases between. The germline V gene encodes CDR1 SGDLS and CDR2 YYNGEE. The CDR3 DNA reads TGTGCCAGCAGCGTAGGCATTAGCCCCCAAGAGACCCAGTACTTC. This encodes CASSVGISPQETQYF.

The chain uses TRBV5-4 and TRBJ2-7, with no clear D. Germline V gene data show CDR1 as SGHNT and CDR2 as YYREEE (reference sequence). V lost 0 bases, J lost 3 bases, and 7 bases lay in between. The CDR3 is 13 residues long. The CDR3 spells CASSLDRIYEQYF. The DNA for the CDR3 is TGTGCCAGCAGCTTGGACAGAATCTACGAGCAGTACTTC.

The chain joins TRBV4-3 to TRBJ2-4; D unclear. V was cut by 0 bases and J by 3 bases, with 12 bases left in between. This CDR3 is 16 amino acids long. The germline V gene has CDR1 LGHNA and CDR2 YSLEER. CDR3 sequence reads: CASSQDIIGVKNIQYF. The CDR3 DNA follows: TGCGCCAGCAGCCAAGATATTATCGGTGTCAAAAACATTCAGTACTTC.

The genes are TRBV2 and TRBJ1-3; TRBD1 matches at 7 bases. The germline V gene has CDR1 SNHLY and CDR2 FYNNEI. After removal of 6 bases from V and 3 bases from J, the junction contained 5 bases not matched to a gene. The CDR3 runs to 14 residues. The CDR3 region has the DNA TGTGCCAGCAGCCTACAGGGGCATGGAAACACCATATATTTT. Translation gives CASSLQGHGNTIYF.

The chain couples TRBV9 to TRBJ1-2, with TRBD1 matching over 7 bases. Germline lookup yields CDR1 SGDLS and CDR2 YYNGEE. This CDR3 has 15 residues. V shed 0 bases, J shed 5 bases, and the junction held 7 bases outside the gene matches. The CDR3 nucleotides are TGTGCCAGCAGCGTAGATGACAGGGAAGTATATGGCTACACCTTC. Encoded protein: CASSVDDREVYGYTF. Using reference TRBV9 and TRBJ1-2 for the parts outside the CDR3, the full variable domain is DSGVTQTPKHLITATGQRVTLRCSPRSGDLSVYWYQQSLDQGLQFLIQYYNGEERAKGNILERFSAQQFPDLHSELNLSSLELGDSALYFCASSVDDREVYGYTFGSGTRLTVV.

The V and J genes are TRBV4-1 and TRBJ2-7; D may be TRBD1 (6 bases). In germline, CDR1 is MGHRA, CDR2 YSYEKL. The CDR3 is made up of 13 amino acids. V was pared by 2 bases and J by 3 bases, with 8 bases between. As DNA, the CDR3 is TGCGCCAGCAGCCAATCACAGGGCTACGAGCAGTACTTC. It codes for CASSQSQGYEQYF.

This clone showed up just once. This chain connects TRBV4-2 to TRBJ2-1; a possible D gene is TRBD2 (5 bases). Germline CDR1 LGHNA, CDR2 YNFKEQ. The CDR3 has 15 residues. Deletions cut 0 bases from V and 5 bases from J, with 11 bases between. The CDR3 DNA follows: TGTGCCAGCAGCCAAGAGCCGGGGAGCAACAATGAGCAGTTCTTC. Translated: CASSQEPGSNNEQFF.

The V gene is TRBV15, the J gene TRBJ2-7, with 9 nucleotides matching TRBD1. Germline V gene sequence: CDR1 LNHNV, CDR2 YYDKDF (reference sequence). The CDR3 is 15 residues long. With V trimmed by 6 bases and J by 0 bases, 6 bases remained unmatched. CDR3 nucleotides: TGTGCCACCAGGGCTAACAGGGGGCTCTCCTACGAGCAGTACTTC. It translates to CATRANRGLSYEQYF.

The chain has TRBV5-1 and TRBJ2-3; 8 positions agree with TRBD2. Per germline, CDR1 SGHRS and CDR2 YFSETQ. CDR3 length equals 18 residues. V shed 1 base, J shed 2 bases, and the junction held 12 bases outside the gene matches. CDR3 nucleotides: TGCGCCAGCAGCTTGTCGCCACTCGGGGGGGCCACCACAGATACGCAGTATTTT. It is translated as CASSLSPLGGATTDTQYF.

The chain employs TRBV7-2 and TRBJ1-2, with D possibly matching TRBD1 (6 bases). Between the trimmed V and J ends, which lost 6 bases and 3 bases, there was a span of 11 bases. CDR3 length: 13 residues. Germline V gene sequence: CDR1 SGHTA, CDR2 FQGNSA. The CDR3, as DNA: TGTGCCAGCAGAGGACAGTGGGACTATGGCTACACCTTC. This gives the protein CASRGQWDYGYTF.

The V gene is TRBV18, the J gene TRBJ1-2; perhaps TRBD1 as D (5 bases). V was trimmed by 1 base and J by 4 bases, leaving 16 bases between them. This CDR3 spans 16 amino acids. Germline V lookup: CDR1 KGHSH, CDR2 LQKENI. DNA for the CDR3: TGTGCCAGCTCACCACTTGGAGGGGATCTTGTCTATGGCTACACCTTC. As protein: CASSPLGGDLVYGYTF.

V is TRBV4-1 and J is TRBJ2-7; D unclear. CDR1 is MGHRA, CDR2 YSYEKL, per germline. The CDR3 is 12 amino acids. Trimming left V 6 bases short and J 2 bases short, with 8 bases between. As DNA, the CDR3 is TGCGCCAGCAGTAATATAGCCTACGAGCAGTACTTC. Encoded protein: CASSNIAYEQYF.

J is TRBJ2-1 and V is TRBV30; 13 nucleotides line up with TRBD2. Germline V lookup: CDR1 GTSNPN, CDR2 SVGIG (reference sequence). V lost 2 bases and J lost 0; bases outside the gene matches: 7. CDR3 size: 18 residues. CDR3 sequence reads: CAWSTGLAGVISYNEQFF. The CDR3 nucleotides read TGTGCCTGGAGTACAGGACTAGCGGGGGTTATCTCCTACAATGAGCAGTTCTTC.

CDR3 amino acids: CASSPGTGVPYEQYF. The CDR3 DNA is TGTGCCAGCAGCCCTGGGACAGGGGTGCCCTACGAGCAGTACTTC. The chain is built from TRBV5-4 and TRBJ2-7; the match to TRBD1 covers 10 bases. Germline-derived CDR1 and CDR2 are SGHNT and YYREEE (reference sequence). V shed 4 bases and J 2 bases; nucleotides not matched to a gene: 6. This CDR3 region has 15 residues. Combining the CDR3 with reference TRBV5-4 and TRBJ2-7 gives the whole variable domain ETGVTQSPTHLIKTRGQQVTLRCSSQSGHNTVSWYQQALGQGPQFIFQYYREEENGRGNFPPRFSGLQFPNYSSELNVNALELDDSALYLCASSPGTGVPYEQYFGPGTRLTVT.

The chain joins TRBV7-2 to TRBJ1-2; unclear D gene. V was shortened by 5 bases and J by 3 bases, with 13 bases between the two germline ends. Germline V CDR1 and CDR2: SGHTA, FQGNSA. The CDR3 extends over 14 amino acids. The CDR3 sequence is CASSTQWTDYGYTF. CDR3 bases: TGTGCCAGCAGCACCCAGTGGACTGACTATGGCTACACCTTC. Looking up the rest from reference TRBV7-2 and TRBJ1-2 gives the full variable domain: GAGVSQSPSNKVTEKGKDVELRCDPISGHTALYWYRQSLGQGLEFLIYFQGNSAPDKSGLPSDRFSAERTGGSVSTLTIQRTQQEDSAVYLCASSTQWTDYGYTFGSGTRLTVV.

This clone was observed a single time. The V call is TRBV5-6, the J call TRBJ2-5, with 7 bases fitting TRBD2. V shed 1 base and J 4 bases; nucleotides not matched to a gene: 10. This CDR3 comprises 16 residues. Germline CDR1 and CDR2: SGHDT and YYEEEE. The CDR3 spells CASSLKAGEQRETQYF. CDR3 coding DNA: TGTGCCAGCAGCTTGAAGGCGGGGGAACAACGAGAGACCCAGTACTTC.

The rearrangement uses TRBV16 and TRBJ1-2; the D gene is possibly TRBD1 (5 bases). Germline values: CDR1 KGHSY, CDR2 FQNENV. The V gene lost 1 base and the J gene lost 8 bases, with 11 bases spanning the gap. This CDR3 is 13 amino acids long. In DNA form, the CDR3 reads TGTGCCAGCAGCCAATGGGGCCAGGGCGGCTACACCTTC. It specifies CASSQWGQGGYTF.